This record covers a single T cell receptor (beta chain). This clonotype was detected only a few times. Its antigen specificity is not known. No base-level quality is on record; no much larger clone is a single base apart. The data derive from a study of T-cell memory formation after mild COVID-19 (dated by TCRdb to about 2021). For the study in its entirety: Most TCR sequence clusters were specific to one of the two donors. In a couple of donors, T-cell clones that expanded and contracted after mild COVID-19 were followed by sequencing TCRalpha and TCRbeta repertoires longitudinally. The cohort was made up of two young adult volunteers, one female and one male, who were previously healthy.

TCRdb names Illumina NovaSeq 6000 as the instrument used. TCRalpha and TCRbeta cDNA libraries were constructed by 5'RACE with constant-segment primers, with sample barcodes and unique molecular identifiers being introduced. RNA was extracted from every sample with Trizol reagent. Library amplification was performed in two PCR steps, and a second sample barcode and Illumina TruSeq adapters were introduced in the second step. Sequencing of the libraries was done on an Illumina NovaSeq, producing 2 x 150 bp paired-end reads. The original pipeline was this. The reads were demultiplexed and collapsed into UMI-guided consensus sequences using migec v1.2.7. With mixcr v2.1.11, UMI consensuses were aligned to TRA and TRB V and J templates and assembled into clonotypes. Expanded or contracted clonotypes were those called significant by both edgeR and NoisET, with noise models trained on biological replicates. For edgeR calls, a false discovery rate-adjusted p below 0.01 and a log2 fold-change threshold of 1 were applied. PCA with hierarchical clustering of max-normalized trajectories of the 1000 most abundant clonotypes was used as exploratory dynamics analysis. Each responding clone was given a CD4 or CD8 phenotype based on the CD4+ and CD8+ repertoires, which had been sequenced separately. TCRdb redid the processing of the public reads, applying fastp at Q25 and MiXCR, and retained in-frame beta chains. Every entry covers one CDR3 protein and lists the most common genes and DNA from its rows. These V and J calls originate from TCRdb's pipeline instead of the authors' own analysis. The sample table shows hundreds of thousands of distinct CDR3 sequences, and 15% to 20% are seen once. Jointly, the top ten make up around 13% of the sample.

Ficoll-Paque density gradient centrifugation was the method used to isolate PBMCs. Trimming accounts for 3 bases at V and 1 base at J, while the number of junction bases matched to no gene is 3. The germline V gene gives CDR1 as LGHNA and CDR2 as YSLEER. CDR3 length: 17 amino acids, cysteine to phenylalanine. Only the CDR3 region is kept as DNA, spanning 51 bases read in frame from base 1. What the authors observed across the whole study: Only a couple of mild cases were covered by the study, and larger cohorts that include severe cases with pre-infection samples were considered necessary. Some responding clones were found in pre-infection memory, which suggests that pre-existing cross-reactive memory T cells took part in the SARS-CoV-2 response. Whether the second-wave clones peaking on day 37 were SARS-CoV-2 specific was not confirmed. Contracting CD4+ clones appeared mostly in the CM and EM memory subsets, whereas CD8+ clones were enriched in EMRA. From day 15 to 85, contracting clones showed balanced CD4/CD8 phenotypes, whereas a second wave of clones that expanded from day 15 to 37 leaned towards CD4+.

In this chain, TRBV4-3 is recombined with TRBJ2-6; 10 junctional bases match TRBD1. The source material was PBMCs or a T cell subset sorted from them (not recorded which). The source of this sequence is an adult woman who had mild COVID-19 (a few samples of this study predate the infection). The sample titles of this study are shuffled in the database, so cell type and time point are left out; the donor was told from shared clones. The DNA sequence follows: TGCGCCAGCAGCCAGGACAGGGGGAGATCTGGGGCCAACGTCCTGACTTTC. This is translated as CASSQDRGRSGANVLTF.